This record concerns one TCR beta chain sequence. Its target is unknown. The data are from a study of a mutant IDH1 vaccine in newly diagnosed glioma. Using immunoSEQ multiplex PCR, the repertoire was profiled, and TCRdb retains in-frame clones only, with some absent. The sample records roughly 56,000 clones, 76% being singletons. Time point in this sample: week 47, end of study. What each vaccine dose contained was 300 ug of mutant IDH1 20-mer peptide, accompanied by topical imiquimod. The CDR3 covers 15 residues. Germline assignment: CDR1 MNHEY and CDR2 SMNVEV (reference sequence). The TCR sequence derives from a woman aged 40 to 50 with glioma. Some clones in this sample may be carry-over from other donors' samples. V and J are TRBV27 and TRBJ2-5; weak D call: TRBD1 (5 bases). Judging by the DNA end, TRBJ2-7 fits better; the J call may be wrong. This material consisted of PBMCs, taken from a glioma patient whose treatment included an IDH1 peptide vaccine. This chain's CDR3 is CASGLLSTATYEQYF. For the CDR3, the DNA is TGTGCCAGCGGCTTATTATCGACAGCCACCTACGAGCAGTACTTC.